This T cell receptor beta chain stems from a study of OX40 agonist ivuxolimab in advanced cancers. Study-wide context: Patients took ivuxolimab, an agonistic anti-OX40 (CD134) antibody. Hepatocellular carcinoma, melanoma, renal cell or head and neck cancer affected the dose-escalation patients.

About this clone: Its antigen is undetermined.

Study results and limitations: On average, CD8+ T cells showed a greater number of expanded clones than CD4+.

The V end was cut by 1 base, the J end by 0 bases, with 4 bases between. Germline lookup yields CDR1 MNHEY and CDR2 SVGAGI. The CDR3 length is 13 residues. Only in-frame clones appear in the TCRdb table, and some are missing; sequencing was by immunoSEQ multiplex PCR. The table lists more than 90,000 clones, roughly 80% of them singletons, with less than 5.5% in the top ten. The V and J genes are TRBV6-5 and TRBJ2-7; D is ambiguous. This TCR was sampled from an adult with an advanced solid tumor such as melanoma, head and neck, liver or kidney cancer. Sequencing used CD4+ or CD8+ T cells sorted from blood, obtained in a trial of the OX40 agonist ivuxolimab. The CDR3 here is CASSYYSSYEQYF. The CDR3 nucleotides read TGTGCCAGCAGTTACTACAGCTCCTACGAGCAGTACTTC.